Listed here are 17 T cell receptor beta chains from one sample, sequenced in a study of PD-1 blockade in mismatch repair-deficient tumors. Clones were read by immunoSEQ multiplex PCR, and TCRdb kept only the in-frame ones, dropping some. The profile shows some 25,000 clones, approximately 84% of them singletons. The source was PBMCs, collected before pembrolizumab treatment. These receptors originate from an adult with mismatch repair-deficient cancer.

V gene TRBV28 combines with J gene TRBJ1-3, with D tentatively TRBD1 (5 bases). The CDR3 is 15 residues long. Germline assignment: CDR1 MDHEN and CDR2 SYDVKM. The V end lost 1 base, the J end lost 4 bases, and 11 bases lay between the germline ends. In DNA form, the CDR3 reads TGTGCCAGCAGTTTATCAGGCAGGGTCGGAAACACCATATATTTT. Translation: CASSLSGRVGNTIYF.

The chain combines TRBV29-1 with TRBJ2-3; D gene ambiguous. Trimming shortened V by 4 bases and J by 0 bases, and 8 bases separated the two germline ends. The CDR3 has 13 residues. Looked up from germline, CDR1 is SQVTM and CDR2 is ANQGSEA. The CDR3 region is CSVGGSSTDTQYF. The CDR3 DNA reads as TGCAGCGTTGGAGGTTCTAGCACAGATACGCAGTATTTT.

The chain joins TRBV29-1 to TRBJ1-1; 8 bases fit TRBD1. V gave up 6 bases and J gave up 4 bases; unmatched junction bases: 7. Looked up from germline, CDR1 is SQVTM and CDR2 is ANQGSEA. The CDR3 consists of 13 residues. The CDR3 DNA sequence: TGCAGCGTGGCCGGACAGGGACCCACTGAAGCTTTCTTT. Protein sequence: CSVAGQGPTEAFF.

In DNA, the CDR3 is TGTGCCAGTAGTATGTTCACAGGGGCCTACGAGCAGTACTTC. It is translated as CASSMFTGAYEQYF. The chain couples TRBV19 to TRBJ2-7; 7 bases are shared with TRBD1. There are 14 residues in the CDR3. J was trimmed by 2 bases and V by 3 bases; bases with no gene match: 4. CDR1 and CDR2 from the germline V gene are LNHDA and SQIVND (reference sequence).

This clone was seen a few times. The chain carries TRBV30 and TRBJ2-7; D is perhaps TRBD2 (6 bases). This CDR3 contains 13 residues. Germline loops: CDR1 GTSNPN, CDR2 SVGIG (reference sequence). Between the trimmed V and J ends, which lost 2 bases and 4 bases, there was a span of 12 bases. DNA for the CDR3: TGTGCCTGGAGTCCCCGGGACTCGTACGAGCAGTACTTC. Protein: CAWSPRDSYEQYF.

V usage is TRBV19 and J usage is TRBJ1-6; 9 nucleotides match TRBD1. J gave up 8 bases and V 4 bases, and 6 bases lay outside the gene matches. Looked up from germline, CDR1 is LNHDA and CDR2 is SQIVND (reference sequence). There are 15 residues in the CDR3. The CDR3 DNA reads as TGTGCCAGTAGTACGCGACAGGGGGGGGATTCACCCCTCCACTTT. Its protein product is CASSTRQGGDSPLHF. The whole variable domain, remainder taken from reference TRBV19 and TRBJ1-6, is DGGITQSPKYLFRKEGQNVTLSCEQNLNHDAMYWYRQDPGQGLRLIYYSQIVNDFQKGDIAEGYSVSREKKESFPLTVTSAQKNPTAFYLCASSTRQGGDSPLHFGNGTRLTVT.

The rearrangement uses TRBV10-3 and TRBJ1-1; D is unclear. V lost 7 bases and J lost 4, with 13 bases in between. The CDR3 loop spans 13 amino acids. Germline V gene lookup returns CDR1 ENHRY and CDR2 SYGVKD. CDR3 sequence: CAINLSPGTEAFF. The CDR3, as DNA: TGTGCCATCAACCTGAGCCCAGGCACTGAAGCTTTCTTT.

By sample share, this clone is medium-sized. V is TRBV19 and J is TRBJ2-7; 11 bases are a match to TRBD1. The V gene's germline CDR1 is LNHDA and CDR2 SQIVND (reference sequence). The CDR3 sequence is 17 residues long. V lost 3 bases to trimming and J lost 2 bases; unmatched junction nucleotides: 9. The CDR3 loop is CASSIWTGGEWAYEQYF. For the CDR3, the DNA is TGTGCCAGTAGTATTTGGACAGGGGGCGAATGGGCCTACGAGCAGTACTTC.

V and J are TRBV21-1 and TRBJ1-5; no check of the table's D call, TRBD1, against the DNA was made. TRBV21-1 is noted as a pseudogene. The CDR3 runs to 20 residues. Here the CDR3 reads CASKSIPKSMGTGGGQPQHF. DNA for the CDR3: TGTGCCAGCAAATCAATTCCCAAAAGTATGGGGACAGGGGGGGGACAGCCCCAGCATTTT.

This chain connects TRBV9 to TRBJ1-2; a possible D gene is TRBD1 (5 bases). Trimming pared 3 bases from V and 3 bases from J, leaving 12 bases between. This CDR3 spans 14 amino acids. Germline CDR1 is SGDLS and CDR2 is YYNGEE. The CDR3: CASSEGGVDYGYTF. The CDR3 nucleotides read TGTGCCAGCAGCGAAGGAGGGGTAGACTATGGCTACACCTTC.

The rearrangement links TRBV30 to TRBJ1-6; 12 bases line up with TRBD1. Germline CDR1 and CDR2: GTSNPN and SVGIG (reference sequence). Losses at the gene ends were 6 bases for V and 14 bases for J; bases not matched to a gene: 14. This CDR3 has 15 amino acids. CDR3 nucleotides: TGTGCCTGCCGAAAGACCGGGACAGGGGGCGCGACCCTCCACTTT. This codes for CACRKTGTGGATLHF.

The chain uses TRBV19 and TRBJ2-7; possibly TRBD1 for D (5 bases). Germline V gene sequence: CDR1 LNHDA, CDR2 SQIVND (reference sequence). V was cut by 3 bases and J by 3 bases, with 18 bases left in between. CDR3 length equals 16 residues. The CDR3 bases are TGTGCCAGTAGTATCTTGGTCGCTGGCAGGGTCTACGAGCAGTACTTC. Its translation: CASSILVAGRVYEQYF. Supplemented by reference TRBV19 and TRBJ2-7, the full variable domain reads DGGITQSPKYLFRKEGQNVTLSCEQNLNHDAMYWYRQDPGQGLRLIYYSQIVNDFQKGDIAEGYSVSREKKESFPLTVTSAQKNPTAFYLCASSILVAGRVYEQYFGPGTRLTVT.

V and J are TRBV6-1 and TRBJ1-4, with D possibly matching TRBD1 (5 bases). Looked up from germline, CDR1 is MNHNS and CDR2 is SASEGT. Trimming removed 3 bases at V and 2 bases at J, with 10 bases between. This CDR3 spans 15 amino acids. The CDR3 loop is CASSDQGLTNEKLFF. The CDR3 coding sequence is TGTGCCAGCAGTGACCAGGGACTCACTAATGAAAAACTGTTTTTT.

The sample holds one count of this clone. The chain carries TRBV13 and TRBJ1-6; no definite D call. V dropped 3 bases and J dropped 10 bases, with 19 bases sitting between them. The CDR3 runs to 16 residues. Germline-derived CDR1 and CDR2 are PRHDT and FYEKMQ (reference sequence). CDR3 region: CASSLRAGIVGSPLHF. In DNA form, the CDR3 reads TGTGCCAGCAGCTTGCGGGCAGGAATCGTAGGATCACCCCTCCACTTT.

The chain is built from TRBV27 and TRBJ2-1; TRBD2 matches at 14 bases. Germline loops: CDR1 MNHEY, CDR2 SMNVEV (reference sequence). CDR3 size: 18 residues. Trimming took 9 bases from V and 4 from J; bases not matched to a gene: 14. CDR3 DNA sequence: TGTGCCAGTCGAGCCGGGACTAGCGGGAGCGGTGGGTACAATGAGCAGTTCTTC. Its protein product is CASRAGTSGSGGYNEQFF.

This chain uses TRBV15 with TRBJ2-5; 9 nucleotides match TRBD1. CDR1 is LNHNV, CDR2 YYDKDF, per germline (reference sequence). V shed 11 bases, J shed 2 bases, and the junction held 9 bases outside the gene matches. The CDR3 sequence is 14 residues long. The CDR3 here is CAVGQGPPQETQYF. In DNA, the CDR3 is TGTGCCGTGGGACAGGGACCCCCACAAGAGACCCAGTACTTC.

V is TRBV25-1 and J is TRBJ1-2; D gene uncertain. Trimming cost V 0 bases and J 6 bases, with 5 bases left between them. This CDR3 is 12 amino acids long. CDR1 and CDR2 from the germline V gene are MGHDK and SYGVNS. The CDR3 loop is CASSEYRDGYTF. Here the CDR3 DNA reads TGTGCCAGCAGTGAATACCGGGATGGCTACACCTTC.